Listed below are T cell receptor beta chains from one sample, sequenced in a study of T cell changes during pregnancy in multiple sclerosis. Sequencing used immunoSEQ multiplex PCR; TCRdb keeps in-frame clones, though not all of them. Of tens of thousands of clones listed, 90% are singletons. The sequencing used CD8+ T cells from peripheral blood mononuclear cells, collected after pregnancy. The source is a female donor with multiple sclerosis, enrolled in a pregnancy study. CDR3s include the opening cysteine and the closing phenylalanine or tryptophan. Some rows have no size entry. The others give once, few or many, or a class for an expanded clone.

>TRBV30|TRBJ2-1|-
CASLDRVGLGSYNEQFF
>TRBV11-3|TRBJ2-1|-
CASSILAGGPGSYNEQFF
>TRBV6-1|TRBJ2-1|few
CASSEEAGGNNEQFF
>TRBV7-2|TRBJ2-3|-
CASSRGDRGGTDTQYF
>TRBV6-5|TRBJ2-1|once
CASSYWTSNPDEQFF
>TRBV9|TRBJ2-7|-
CASSAVAGGIEQYF
>TRBV27|TRBJ1-3|-
CASSLDGNSGNTIYF
>TRBV19|TRBJ1-1|-
CASSITGSENTEAFF
>TRBV28|TRBJ1-1|-
CASSLRGWEAFF
>TRBV10-3|TRBJ1-1|-
CAISGQTANTEAFF
>TRBV5-1|TRBJ2-7|-
CASSWTGGSYEQYF
>TRBV4-1|TRBJ2-5|-
CASSHLVSETQYF
>TRBV2|TRBJ1-1|-
CASSEWAGSGNTEAFF
>TRBV5-4|TRBJ2-2|-
CAGGQGHGELFF
>TRBV19|TRBJ1-6|-
CASSITGTNSPLHF
>TRBV9|TRBJ2-1|-
CASSTTTGSEFGEQFF
>TRBV4-3|TRBJ2-1|-
CASSQERIGGATYNEQFF
>TRBV25-1|TRBJ2-3|-
CASSTMGTSGGEDTQYF
>TRBV15|TRBJ1-1|-
CATSGTGTGSTEAFF
>TRBV9|TRBJ1-2|-
CASSVSGDYGYTF
>TRBV29-1|TRBJ2-7|-
CSVGSGYEQYF
>TRBV4-1|-|-
CASSQARGLTYEQYF
>TRBV7-9|TRBJ1-1|-
CASSLGTGSSGSKRTEAFF
>TRBV4-3|TRBJ1-4|-
CASSPDRGQDEKLFF
>TRBV7-3|TRBJ2-2|-
CASSLKGGPTGFTGELFF
>TRBV19|TRBJ1-1|-
CASSPRTGEAFF
>TRBV19|TRBJ1-5|-
CARREGTGRSQPQHF
>TRBV15|TRBJ2-1|-
CATSSRGNEQFF
>TRBV29-1|TRBJ2-5|-
CSVGRLGEETQYF
>TRBV2|TRBJ2-7|-
CASSYSSYEQYF
>TRBV15|TRBJ1-5|-
CATSRDRGSAQPQHF
>TRBV23-1|TRBJ2-2|-
CAPERGQGDTGELFF
>TRBV9|TRBJ2-7|-
CASSQSTGKIGYEQYF
>TRBV6-1|TRBJ1-2|-
CASSGSSGVYGYTF
>TRBV2|TRBJ2-3|few
CASSEGGVLITDTQYF
>TRBV14|TRBJ2-2|-
CASSQARDGELFF
>TRBV9|TRBJ2-7|many
CASSVDQTTPYEQYF
>TRBV5-6|TRBJ2-7|large
CASSFGVSYEQYF
>TRBV9|TRBJ1-1|-
CASSGAGTHTEAFF
>TRBV4-3|TRBJ2-7|-
CASSAGRSANGEQYF